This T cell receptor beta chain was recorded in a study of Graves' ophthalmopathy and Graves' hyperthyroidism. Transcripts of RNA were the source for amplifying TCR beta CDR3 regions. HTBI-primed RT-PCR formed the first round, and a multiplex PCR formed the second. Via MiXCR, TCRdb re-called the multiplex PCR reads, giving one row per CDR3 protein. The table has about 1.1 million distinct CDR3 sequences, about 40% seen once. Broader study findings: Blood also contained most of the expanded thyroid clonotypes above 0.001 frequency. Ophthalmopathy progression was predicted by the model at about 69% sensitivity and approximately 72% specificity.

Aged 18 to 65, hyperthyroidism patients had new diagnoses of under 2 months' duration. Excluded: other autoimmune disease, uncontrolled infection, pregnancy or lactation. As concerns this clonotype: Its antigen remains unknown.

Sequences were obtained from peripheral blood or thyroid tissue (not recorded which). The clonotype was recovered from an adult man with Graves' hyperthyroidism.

CDR3 protein: CASSLGGQGPSGANVLTF. CDR3 sequence (DNA): TGTGCCAGCAGCTTGGGTGGACAGGGCCCCTCTGGGGCCAACGTCCTGACTTTC. The chain carries TRBV13 and TRBJ2-6; TRBD1 agrees at 8 bases. The V gene's germline CDR1 is PRHDT and CDR2 FYEKMQ (reference sequence). CDR3 size: 18 residues. After removal of 3 bases from V and 0 bases from J, the junction contained 7 bases not matched to a gene.